Reported below is one TCR beta chain. J was trimmed by 0 bases and V by 0 bases; bases with no gene match: 12. The CDR3 runs 19 residues. Germline-derived CDR1 and CDR2 are DFQATT and SNEGSKA (reference sequence). The data were obtained in a study of T cells after yellow fever vaccination. A single record per CDR3 protein comes from TCRdb applying MiXCR to the 5' RACE reads. This sample yields under 600,000 distinct CDR3 sequences, of which roughly 12% are seen a single time; 11% to 15% belongs to the top ten. The sequences come from PBMCs, collected on the day of the yellow fever booster vaccination. The genes are TRBV20-1 and TRBJ2-2; 8 bases are shared with TRBD2. This receptor was obtained from a man aged 25-45 years who received the YFV17D yellow fever vaccine. Here the CDR3 reads CSARDQRESQRTNTGELFF. CDR3 sequence (DNA): TGCAGTGCTAGAGATCAGCGGGAGTCCCAAAGGACGAACACCGGGGAGCTGTTTTTT.